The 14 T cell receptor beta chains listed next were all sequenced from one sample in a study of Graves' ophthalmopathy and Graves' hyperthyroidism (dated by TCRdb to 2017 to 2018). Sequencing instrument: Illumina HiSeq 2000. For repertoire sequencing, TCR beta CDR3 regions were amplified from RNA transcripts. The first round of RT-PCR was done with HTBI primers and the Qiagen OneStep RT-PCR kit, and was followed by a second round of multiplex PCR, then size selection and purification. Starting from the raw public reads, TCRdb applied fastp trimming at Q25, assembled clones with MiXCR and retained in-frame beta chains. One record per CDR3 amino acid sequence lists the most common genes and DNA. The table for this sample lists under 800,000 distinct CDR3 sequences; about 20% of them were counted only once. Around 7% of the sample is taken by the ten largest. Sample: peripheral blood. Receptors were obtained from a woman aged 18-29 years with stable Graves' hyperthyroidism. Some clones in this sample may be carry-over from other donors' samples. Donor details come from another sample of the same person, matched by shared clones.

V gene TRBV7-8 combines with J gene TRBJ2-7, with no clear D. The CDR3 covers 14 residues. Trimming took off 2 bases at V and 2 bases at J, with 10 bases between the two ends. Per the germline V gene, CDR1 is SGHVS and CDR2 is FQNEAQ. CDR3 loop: CASSLSFMAYEQYF. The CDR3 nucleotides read TGTGCCAGCAGCTTAAGTTTCATGGCCTACGAGCAGTACTTC.

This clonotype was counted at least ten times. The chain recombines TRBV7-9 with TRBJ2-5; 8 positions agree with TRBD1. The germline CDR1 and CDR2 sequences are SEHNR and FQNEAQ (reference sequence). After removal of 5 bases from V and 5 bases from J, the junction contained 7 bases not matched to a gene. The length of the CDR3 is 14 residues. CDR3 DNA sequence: TGTGCCAGCAGCCCCCGGACAGGGCTGGAGACCCAGTACTTC. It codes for CASSPRTGLETQYF. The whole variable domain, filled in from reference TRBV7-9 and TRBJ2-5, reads DTGVSQNPRHKITKRGQNVTFRCDPISEHNRLYWYRQTLGQGPEFLTYFQNEAQLEKSRLLSDRFSAERPKGSFSTLEIQRTEQGDSAMYLCASSPRTGLETQYFGPGTRLLVL.

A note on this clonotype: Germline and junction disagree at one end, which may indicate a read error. CDR3 amino acids: CASSLSLGGRANF. In nucleotides, the CDR3 is TGTGCCAGCAGCCTGTCCCTGGGTGGCAGGGCGAATTTT. The chain joins TRBV11-2 to TRBJ1-3; D is perhaps TRBD1 (5 bases). The CDR3 runs to 13 residues. Looked up from germline, CDR1 is SGHAT and CDR2 is FQNNGV.

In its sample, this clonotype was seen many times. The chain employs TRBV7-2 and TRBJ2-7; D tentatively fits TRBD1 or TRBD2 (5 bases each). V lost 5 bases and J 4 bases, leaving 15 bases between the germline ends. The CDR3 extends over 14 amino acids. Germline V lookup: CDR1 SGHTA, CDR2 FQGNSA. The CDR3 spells CASSPPGPPYEQYF. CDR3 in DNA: TGTGCCAGCAGCCCCCCGGGACCTCCTTACGAGCAGTACTTC.

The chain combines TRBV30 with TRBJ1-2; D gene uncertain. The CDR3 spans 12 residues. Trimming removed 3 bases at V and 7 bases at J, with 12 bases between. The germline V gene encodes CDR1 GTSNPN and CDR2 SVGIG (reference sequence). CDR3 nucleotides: TGTGCCTGGAGCAGCGGGGAAGGTGGCTACACCTTC. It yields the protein CAWSSGEGGYTF. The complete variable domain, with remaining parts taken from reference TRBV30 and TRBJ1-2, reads SQTIHQWPATLVQPVGSPLSLECTVEGTSNPNLYWYRQAAGRGLQLLFYSVGIGQISSEVPQNLSASRPQDRQFILSSKKLLLSDSGFYLCAWSSGEGGYTFGSGTRLTVV.

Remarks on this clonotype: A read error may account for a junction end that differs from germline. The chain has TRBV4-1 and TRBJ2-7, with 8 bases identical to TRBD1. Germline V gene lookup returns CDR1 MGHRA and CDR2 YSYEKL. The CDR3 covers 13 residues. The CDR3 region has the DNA TGCGCCAGCAGCCTAACCTCAGGGGGCGAGGAGTACTTC. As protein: CASSLTSGGEEYF.

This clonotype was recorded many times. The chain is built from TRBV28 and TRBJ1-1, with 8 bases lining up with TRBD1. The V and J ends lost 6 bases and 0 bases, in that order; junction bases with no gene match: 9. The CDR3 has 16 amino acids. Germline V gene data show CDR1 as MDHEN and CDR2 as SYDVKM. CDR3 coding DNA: TGTGCCAGCAGCTACGCCACAGGGGGTTTGAACACTGAAGCTTTCTTT. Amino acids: CASSYATGGLNTEAFF.

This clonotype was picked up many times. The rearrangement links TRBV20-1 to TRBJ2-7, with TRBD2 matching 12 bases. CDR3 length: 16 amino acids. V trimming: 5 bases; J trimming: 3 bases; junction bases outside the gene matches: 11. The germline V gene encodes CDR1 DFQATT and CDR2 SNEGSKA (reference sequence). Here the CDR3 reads CSADGPPSGGVYEQYF. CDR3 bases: TGCAGTGCTGACGGACCTCCTAGCGGGGGGGTCTACGAGCAGTACTTC.

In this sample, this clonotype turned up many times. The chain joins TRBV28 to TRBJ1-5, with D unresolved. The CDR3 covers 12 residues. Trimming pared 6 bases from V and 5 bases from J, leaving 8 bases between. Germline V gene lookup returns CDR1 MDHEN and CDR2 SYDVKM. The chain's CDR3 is CASRYGDQPQHF. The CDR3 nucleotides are TGTGCCAGCAGGTACGGTGATCAGCCCCAGCATTTT.

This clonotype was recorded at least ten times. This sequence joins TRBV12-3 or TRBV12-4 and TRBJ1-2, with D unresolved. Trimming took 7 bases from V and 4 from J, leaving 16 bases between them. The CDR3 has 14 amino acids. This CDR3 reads CASTPQKDFYGYTF. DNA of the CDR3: TGTGCCAGCACCCCACAAAAGGACTTCTATGGCTACACCTTC.

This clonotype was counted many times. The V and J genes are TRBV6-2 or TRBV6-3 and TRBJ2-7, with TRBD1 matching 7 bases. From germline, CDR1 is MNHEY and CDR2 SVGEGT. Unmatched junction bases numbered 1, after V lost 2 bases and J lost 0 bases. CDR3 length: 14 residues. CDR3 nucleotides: TGTGCCAGCAGTTACCGGGACAGCTCCTACGAGCAGTACTTC. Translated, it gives CASSYRDSSYEQYF.

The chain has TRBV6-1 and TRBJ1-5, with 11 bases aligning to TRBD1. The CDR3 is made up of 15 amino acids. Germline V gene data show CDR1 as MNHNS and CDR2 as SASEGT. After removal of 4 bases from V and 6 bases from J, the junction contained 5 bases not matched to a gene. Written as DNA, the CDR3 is TGTGCCAGCAGTGGCCCCGGGACAGGGGGTCAGCCCCAGCATTTT. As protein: CASSGPGTGGQPQHF.

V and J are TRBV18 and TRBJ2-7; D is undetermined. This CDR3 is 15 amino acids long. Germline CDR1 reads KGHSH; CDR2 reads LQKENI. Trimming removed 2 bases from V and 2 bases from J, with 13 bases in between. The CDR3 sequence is CASSPARRYTYEQYF. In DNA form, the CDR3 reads TGTGCCAGCTCACCAGCCAGGCGATATACCTACGAGCAGTACTTC.

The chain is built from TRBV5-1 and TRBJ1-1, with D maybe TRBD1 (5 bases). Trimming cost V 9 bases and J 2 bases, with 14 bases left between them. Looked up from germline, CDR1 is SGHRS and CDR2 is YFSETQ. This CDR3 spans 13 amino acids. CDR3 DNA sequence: TGCGCCACCAGGGAGGTGAGAAACACTGAAGCTTTCTTT. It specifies CATREVRNTEAFF.